This record looks at one T cell receptor (beta chain) sequence and its context. Repertoires were generated with immunoSEQ multiplex PCR, while TCRdb's copy carries only in-frame clones and drops some. The sample carries about 210,000 clones, just under 85% recorded once. This entry comes from a study of blood T cell repertoires in COVID-19. Study details: Some COVID-19 samples were acute and others convalescent; all came from the United States, Italy and Spain.

The CDR3 sequence is 16 residues long. Trimming took off 1 base at V and 4 bases at J, with 17 bases between the two ends. In germline, CDR1 is SGHKS, CDR2 YYEKEE (reference sequence). The sample was peripheral blood. This receptor was obtained from a woman aged 45-59 years with active or convalescent COVID-19. V gene TRBV5-5 combines with J gene TRBJ2-5; D perhaps matches TRBD2 (7 bases). This CDR3 is CASSLSAGALSETQYF. The CDR3, as DNA: TGTGCCAGCAGCTTGTCGGCGGGGGCCCTCTCAGAGACCCAGTACTTC. Full variable domain (remainder filled in from reference TRBV5-5 and TRBJ2-5): DAGVTQSPTHLIKTRGQQVTLRCSPISGHKSVSWYQQVLGQGPQFIFQYYEKEERGRGNFPDRFSARQFPNYSSELNVNALLLGDSALYLCASSLSAGALSETQYFGPGTRLLVL.